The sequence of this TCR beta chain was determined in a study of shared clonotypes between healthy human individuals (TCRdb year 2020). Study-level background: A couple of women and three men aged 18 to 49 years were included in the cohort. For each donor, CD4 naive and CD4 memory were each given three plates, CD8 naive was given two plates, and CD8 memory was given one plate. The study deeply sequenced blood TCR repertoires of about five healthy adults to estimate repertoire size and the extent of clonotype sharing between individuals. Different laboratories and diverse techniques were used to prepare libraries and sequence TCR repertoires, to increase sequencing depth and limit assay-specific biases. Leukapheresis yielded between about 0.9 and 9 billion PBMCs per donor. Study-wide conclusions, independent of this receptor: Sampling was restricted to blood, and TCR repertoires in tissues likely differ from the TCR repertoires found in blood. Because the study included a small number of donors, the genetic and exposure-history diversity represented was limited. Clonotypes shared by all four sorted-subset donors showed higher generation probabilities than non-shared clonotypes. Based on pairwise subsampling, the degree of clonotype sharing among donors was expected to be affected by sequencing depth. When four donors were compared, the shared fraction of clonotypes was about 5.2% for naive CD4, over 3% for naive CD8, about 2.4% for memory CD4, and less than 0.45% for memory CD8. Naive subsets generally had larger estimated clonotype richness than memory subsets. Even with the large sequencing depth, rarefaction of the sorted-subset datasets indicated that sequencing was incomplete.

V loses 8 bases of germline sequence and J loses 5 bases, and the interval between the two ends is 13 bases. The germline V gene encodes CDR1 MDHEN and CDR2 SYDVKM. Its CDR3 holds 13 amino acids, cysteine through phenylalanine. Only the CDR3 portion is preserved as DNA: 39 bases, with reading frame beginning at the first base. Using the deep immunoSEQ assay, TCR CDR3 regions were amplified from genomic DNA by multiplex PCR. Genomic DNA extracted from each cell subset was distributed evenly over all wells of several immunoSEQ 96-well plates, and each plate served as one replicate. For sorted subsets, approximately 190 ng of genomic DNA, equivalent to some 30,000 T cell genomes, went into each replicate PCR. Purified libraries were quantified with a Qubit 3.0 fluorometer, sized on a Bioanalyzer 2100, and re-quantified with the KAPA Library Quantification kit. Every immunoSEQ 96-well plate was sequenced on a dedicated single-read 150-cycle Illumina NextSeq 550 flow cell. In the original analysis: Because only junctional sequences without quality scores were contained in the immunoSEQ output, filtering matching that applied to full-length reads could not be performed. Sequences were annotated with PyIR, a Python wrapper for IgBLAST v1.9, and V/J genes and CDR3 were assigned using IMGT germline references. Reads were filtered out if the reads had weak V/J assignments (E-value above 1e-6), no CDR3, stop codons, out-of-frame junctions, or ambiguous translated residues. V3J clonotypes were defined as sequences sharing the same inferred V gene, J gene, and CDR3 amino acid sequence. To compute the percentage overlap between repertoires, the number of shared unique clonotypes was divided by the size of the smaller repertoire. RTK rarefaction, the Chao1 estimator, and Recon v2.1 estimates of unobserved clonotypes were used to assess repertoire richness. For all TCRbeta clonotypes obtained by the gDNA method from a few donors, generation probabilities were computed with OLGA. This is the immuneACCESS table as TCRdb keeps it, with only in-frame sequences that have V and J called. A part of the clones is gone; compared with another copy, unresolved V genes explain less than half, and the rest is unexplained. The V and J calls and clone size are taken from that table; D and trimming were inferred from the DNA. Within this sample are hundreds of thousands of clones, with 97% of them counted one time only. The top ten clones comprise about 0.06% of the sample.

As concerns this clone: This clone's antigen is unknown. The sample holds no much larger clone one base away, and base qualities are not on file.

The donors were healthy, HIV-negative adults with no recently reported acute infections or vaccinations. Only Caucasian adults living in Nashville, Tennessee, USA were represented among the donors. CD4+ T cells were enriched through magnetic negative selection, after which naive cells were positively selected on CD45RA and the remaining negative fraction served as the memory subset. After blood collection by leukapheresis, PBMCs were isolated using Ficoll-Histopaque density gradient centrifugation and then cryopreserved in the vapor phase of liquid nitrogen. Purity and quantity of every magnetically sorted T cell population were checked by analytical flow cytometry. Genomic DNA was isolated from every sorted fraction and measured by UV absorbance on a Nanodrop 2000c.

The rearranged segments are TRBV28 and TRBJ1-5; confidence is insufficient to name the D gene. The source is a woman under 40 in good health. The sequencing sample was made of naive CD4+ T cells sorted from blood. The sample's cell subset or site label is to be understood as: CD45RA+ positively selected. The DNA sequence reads TGTGCCAGCGCCTTTTCAGGCGATCAGCCCCAGCATTTT. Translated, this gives CASAFSGDQPQHF. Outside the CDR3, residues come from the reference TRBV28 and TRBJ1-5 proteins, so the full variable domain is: DVKVTQSSRYLVKRTGEKVFLECVQDMDHENMFWYRQDPGLGLRLIYFSYDVKMKEKGDIPEGYSVSREKKERFSLILESASTNQTSMYLCASAFSGDQPQHFGDGTRLSIL.